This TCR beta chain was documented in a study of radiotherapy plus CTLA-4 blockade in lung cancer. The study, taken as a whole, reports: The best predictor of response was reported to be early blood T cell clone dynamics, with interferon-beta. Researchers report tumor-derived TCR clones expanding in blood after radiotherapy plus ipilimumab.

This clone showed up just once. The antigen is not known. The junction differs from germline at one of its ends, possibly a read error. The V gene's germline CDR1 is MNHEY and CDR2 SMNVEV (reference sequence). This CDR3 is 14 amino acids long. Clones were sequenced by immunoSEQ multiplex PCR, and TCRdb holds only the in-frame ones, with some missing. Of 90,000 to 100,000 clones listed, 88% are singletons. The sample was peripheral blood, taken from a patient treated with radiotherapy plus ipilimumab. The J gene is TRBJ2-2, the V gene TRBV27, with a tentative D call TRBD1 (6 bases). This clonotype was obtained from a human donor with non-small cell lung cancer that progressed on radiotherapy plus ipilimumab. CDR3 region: CASSLTGNAGELFF. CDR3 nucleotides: TGTGCCAGCAGTTTAACAGGGAACGCCGGGGAGCTGTTTTTT.